Presented here are 6 T cell receptor beta chains from one specimen sequenced in a study of long-term antiretroviral therapy in people with HIV. Sequencing used immunoSEQ v3.0 at survey level. The table came from immunoSEQ multiplex PCR; TCRdb's copy has only in-frame clones and leaves some out. The profile shows roughly 20,000 clones, around 79% of them singletons. The sample consisted of unsorted PBMCs, taken 4.1 years after starting antiretroviral therapy. These receptors came from a woman aged 40 to 55 with HIV.

This sequence joins TRBV29-1 and TRBJ2-1, with D possibly matching TRBD2 (6 bases). Trimming shortened V by 2 bases and J by 6 bases, and 14 bases separated the two germline ends. CDR3 size: 14 residues. CDR1 and CDR2 from the germline V gene are SQVTM and ANQGSEA. In nucleotides, the CDR3 is TGCAGCGTTGAACCGGACTATCCAACCAATGAGCAGTTCTTC. Its translation: CSVEPDYPTNEQFF.

The chain joins TRBV6-5 to TRBJ2-1; TRBD2 might be the D (5 bases). This CDR3 has 15 residues. Germline CDR1 and CDR2: MNHEY and SVGAGI. The V end lost 2 bases, the J end lost 3 bases, and 11 bases lay between the germline ends. For the CDR3, the DNA is TGTGCCAGCAGTTACGAGGCTAGCTACTACAATGAGCAGTTCTTC. The encoded protein is CASSYEASYYNEQFF.

The chain is built from TRBV6-1 and TRBJ2-1; 7 nucleotides match TRBD2. From germline, CDR1 is MNHNS and CDR2 SASEGT. The CDR3 has 13 residues. Trimming at V came to 4 bases and at J to 9 bases, leaving 6 bases not matched to a gene. The CDR3: CASSGEGLSEQFF. CDR3 DNA: TGTGCCAGCAGTGGGGAGGGCCTTTCTGAGCAGTTCTTC.

The chain uses TRBV6-5 and TRBJ2-7, with 10 bases fitting TRBD2. With V trimmed by 5 bases and J by 6 bases, 10 bases remained unmatched. The germline CDR1 and CDR2 sequences are MNHEY and SVGAGI. CDR3 length: 15 amino acids. Here the CDR3 DNA reads TGTGCCAGCAGTGCCCCTAGCGGGAGTCGGCGCGAGCAGTACTTC. Translating gives CASSAPSGSRREQYF.

The gene calls are TRBV2 and TRBJ1-2; D gene uncertain. Trimming took off 4 bases at V and 1 base at J, with 7 bases between the two ends. Germline lookup yields CDR1 SNHLY and CDR2 FYNNEI. The length of the CDR3 is 13 residues. CDR3 sequence: CASSAGFNYGYTF. The DNA for the CDR3 is TGTGCCAGCAGTGCGGGTTTTAACTATGGCTACACCTTC.

This chain connects TRBV27 to TRBJ2-3; the match to TRBD2 covers 10 bases. Germline V gives CDR1 MNHEY, CDR2 SMNVEV (reference sequence). The CDR3 extends over 15 amino acids. The V gene end was trimmed by 6 bases and the J gene end by 0 bases; junction bases not matched to a gene: 3. The CDR3 region is CASRTSGLSTDTQYF. CDR3 nucleotide sequence: TGTGCCAGCAGGACTAGCGGGCTGAGCACAGATACGCAGTATTTT.